These T cell receptor beta chains were read from a single sample in a study of blood T cell repertoires in COVID-19. Measured with immunoSEQ multiplex PCR; TCRdb has only the in-frame clones, and not every one. The sample includes around 60,000 clones, about 89% of them seen just once. Sequenced material: peripheral blood. These receptors came from an older woman with active COVID-19. CDR3s include the opening cysteine and the closing phenylalanine or tryptophan. The D gene is left open where the match is weak. Only part of the rows carry a size: once, few, many, or a class if the clone is expanded.

D,V,size,J,CDR3,DNA
TRBD2,TRBV11-3,NA,TRBJ2-1,CASSAFPTRGRGEQFF,TGTGCCAGCAGCGCCTTCCCCACGCGGGGGAGGGGTGAGCAGTTCTTC
TRBD1,TRBV9,NA,TRBJ1-1,CASSVIIGQGGLNTEAFF,TGTGCCAGCAGCGTGATAATAGGACAGGGGGGTTTGAACACTGAAGCTTTCTTT
TRBD1,TRBV3-1/TRBV3-2,NA,TRBJ2-5,CASSPGQGEETQYF,TGTGCCAGCAGCCCAGGACAGGGGGAAGAGACCCAGTACTTC
NA,TRBV3-1/TRBV3-2,NA,TRBJ1-6,CASSLVRGYSPLHF,TGTGCCAGCAGTCTCGTCCGGGGTTACTCACCCCTCCACTTT
NA,TRBV19,NA,TRBJ2-1,CASSIDLPVGGYNEQFF,TGTGCCAGTAGTATAGATCTACCCGTCGGCGGCTACAATGAGCAGTTCTTC
NA,TRBV14,NA,TRBJ1-1,CASSLSLSGNTEAFF,TGTGCCAGCAGCCTAAGTCTTTCAGGGAACACTGAAGCTTTCTTT
TRBD2,TRBV2,once,TRBJ2-1,CASSRSGGATGEQFF,TGTGCCAGCAGCCGTAGCGGGGGCGCGACGGGTGAGCAGTTCTTC
NA,TRBV11-2,few,TRBJ2-7,CASSLKGGSYEQYF,TGTGCCAGCAGCTTAAAGGGGGGGTCCTACGAGCAGTACTTC
TRBD1,TRBV9,NA,TRBJ1-6,CASSAGQGSPLHF,TGTGCCAGCAGCGCCGGACAGGGATCACCCCTCCACTTT
NA,TRBV29-1,NA,TRBJ1-5,CSVAGGPSNQPQHF,TGCAGCGTTGCCGGGGGGCCCTCGAATCAGCCCCAGCATTTT
TRBD2,TRBV14,NA,TRBJ2-5,CASSSSGLAGETQYF,TGTGCCAGCAGCTCATCGGGACTAGCTGGAGAGACCCAGTACTTC
NA,TRBV6-6,NA,TRBJ2-7,CASSRSGGEQYF,TGTGCCAGCAGTCGGAGCGGCGGTGAGCAGTACTTC
NA,TRBV7-2,NA,TRBJ1-1,CASSLNGIGVITEAFF,TGTGCCAGCAGCTTAAACGGGATCGGTGTAATCACTGAAGCTTTCTTT
NA,TRBV6-5,NA,TRBJ2-2,CASSRRGGDTGELFF,TGTGCCAGCAGTCGTCGAGGGGGGGACACCGGGGAGCTGTTTTTT
NA,TRBV2,few,TRBJ2-1,CASSDRLGQGQFF,TGTGCCAGCAGTGATCGGTTGGGCCAGGGGCAGTTCTTC
TRBD1,TRBV4-1,NA,TRBJ2-5,CASSQASGGSQETQYF,TGCGCCAGCAGCCAAGCTTCAGGGGGCTCCCAAGAGACCCAGTACTTC
TRBD1,TRBV18,few,TRBJ2-7,CASSPGTGYAGEQYF,TGTGCCAGCTCGCCCGGGACAGGGTATGCAGGCGAGCAGTACTTC
TRBD1,TRBV5-8,NA,TRBJ2-5,CASSWTGGRETQYF,TGTGCCAGCAGCTGGACAGGGGGCAGAGAGACCCAGTACTTC
TRBD1,TRBV4-3,NA,TRBJ1-2,CASSAVEGQGNYGYTF,TGCGCCAGCAGTGCTGTTGAGGGACAGGGGAACTATGGCTACACCTTC
NA,TRBV11-3,NA,TRBJ2-3,CASSLEGSTDTQYF,TGTGCCAGCAGCTTAGAGGGCTCCACAGATACGCAGTATTTT
NA,TRBV15,once,TRBJ1-5,CATSRDRQVGGPQHF,TGTGCCACCAGCAGAGATCGGCAGGTGGGTGGGCCCCAGCATTTT
TRBD1,TRBV5-1,NA,TRBJ1-2,CASSLERQGFYGYTF,TGCGCCAGCAGCTTGGAAAGACAGGGGTTCTATGGCTACACCTTC
NA,TRBV4-2,NA,TRBJ2-1,CASSQDASSYNEQFF,TGTGCCAGCAGCCAAGATGCCAGCTCCTACAATGAGCAGTTCTTC
TRBD1,TRBV27,NA,TRBJ1-6,CASSPGQGYSSPLHF,TGTGCCAGCAGTCCAGGACAGGGTTATAGTTCACCCCTCCACTTT
TRBD1,TRBV29-1,once,TRBJ1-2,CSVNSGQGRSGYTF,TGCAGCGTCAACTCGGGACAGGGGCGCTCTGGCTACACCTTC
NA,TRBV9,NA,TRBJ1-2,CASSVIPEASGGYTF,TGTGCCAGCAGCGTAATCCCGGAGGCAAGCGGGGGCTACACCTTC
NA,TRBV6-5,NA,TRBJ2-2,CASRGTGNTGELFF,TGTGCCAGCAGGGGGACTGGAAACACCGGGGAGCTGTTTTTT
NA,TRBV2,NA,TRBJ1-6,CASSEARTAPLHF,TGTGCCAGCAGTGAAGCAAGGACAGCACCCCTCCACTTT
TRBD2,TRBV11-3,NA,TRBJ2-5,CASSPGGIQETQYF,TGTGCCAGCAGCCCCGGGGGGATCCAAGAGACCCAGTACTTC
TRBD1,TRBV18,NA,TRBJ1-2,CASSPGQEYGYTF,TGTGCCAGCTCACCGGGACAGGAGTATGGCTACACCTTC
NA,TRBV19,NA,TRBJ1-2,CASSHRGSVDYGYTF,TGTGCCAGTAGCCATAGGGGGAGTGTGGACTATGGCTACACCTTC
TRBD1,TRBV5-1,NA,TRBJ2-1,CASSLQGSSYNEQFF,TGCGCCAGCAGCTTACAGGGGAGCTCCTACAATGAGCAGTTCTTC
TRBD1,TRBV5-1,NA,TRBJ2-2,CASSAGTANTGELFF,TGCGCCAGCAGCGCTGGGACAGCGAACACCGGGGAGCTGTTTTTT
TRBD1,TRBV2,few,TRBJ1-1,CASREGAVTEAFF,TGTGCCAGCAGGGAGGGGGCAGTCACTGAAGCTTTCTTT
NA,TRBV19,NA,TRBJ1-1,CASSFRGKAFF,TGTGCCAGTAGTTTCAGGGGCAAAGCTTTCTTT
TRBD1,TRBV10-1,NA,TRBJ2-5,CASSGQGPQETQYF,TGCGCCAGCAGCGGACAGGGGCCCCAAGAGACCCAGTACTTC
NA,TRBV9,NA,TRBJ2-5,CASSERLGGRETQYF,TGTGCCAGCAGCGAACGACTAGGTGGTCGAGAGACCCAGTACTTC
TRBD1,TRBV4-1,NA,TRBJ2-1,CASSQDEEAGGVDEQFF,TGCGCCAGCAGCCAAGATGAGGAAGCAGGGGGCGTTGATGAGCAGTTCTTC
NA,TRBV6-2/TRBV6-3,NA,TRBJ1-1,CASSWSQAGLRSTEAFF,TGTGCCAGCAGTTGGAGTCAGGCAGGACTACGTAGCACTGAAGCTTTCTTT
TRBD1,TRBV5-5,NA,TRBJ1-1,CASSAGQGAYTEAFF,TGTGCCAGCAGCGCAGGACAGGGGGCTTACACTGAAGCTTTCTTT
NA,TRBV7-3,NA,TRBJ2-1,CASSLEGRSYNEQFF,TGTGCCAGCAGCTTAGAGGGTCGGTCCTACAATGAGCAGTTCTTC
TRBD2,TRBV6-5,NA,TRBJ2-1,CASSLAGGIYNEQFF,TGTGCCAGCAGTTTAGCGGGGGGAATCTACAATGAGCAGTTCTTC
TRBD1,TRBV6-5,NA,TRBJ2-2,CASSYGTVGELFF,TGTGCCAGCAGCTACGGGACAGTTGGGGAGCTGTTTTTT
TRBD1,TRBV7-9,once,TRBJ1-1,CASSPQGDISTEAFF,TGTGCCAGCAGCCCACAGGGGGACATAAGCACTGAAGCTTTCTTT
TRBD1,TRBV19,NA,TRBJ1-1,CASRSDRGGTEAFF,TGTGCCAGTAGATCGGACAGGGGTGGTACTGAAGCTTTCTTT
NA,TRBV6-5,NA,TRBJ1-1,CASSYTGLNTEAFF,TGTGCCAGCAGTTACACAGGGCTGAACACTGAAGCTTTCTTT
TRBD2,TRBV9,NA,TRBJ2-1,CASSVGGGVSYNEQFF,TGTGCCAGCAGCGTAGGCGGGGGGGTCTCCTACAATGAGCAGTTCTTC
TRBD1,TRBV2,once,TRBJ1-5,CASAGQANQPQHF,TGTGCCAGCGCGGGACAGGCGAATCAGCCCCAGCATTTT
NA,TRBV6-5,NA,TRBJ2-4,CASRELGQVNIQYF,TGTGCCAGCCGGGAGTTAGGACAGGTAAACATTCAGTACTTC
TRBD2,TRBV7-2,NA,TRBJ2-7,CASSYSTLAGGSYEQYF,TGTGCCAGCAGCTATTCAACCCTAGCGGGGGGCTCCTACGAGCAGTACTTC